The 9 T cell receptor beta chains reported below all come from one sample, sequenced in a study of blood T cell repertoires in COVID-19. Measured with immunoSEQ multiplex PCR; TCRdb has only the in-frame clones, and not every one. In the table there are a few hundred thousand clones, 70% to 90% of which are singletons. Sequencing was performed on peripheral blood. These receptors came from a woman aged 50 to 60 with active or convalescent COVID-19.

The chain links TRBV6-1 to TRBJ2-2, with TRBD2 matching over 7 bases. The germline V gene has CDR1 MNHNS and CDR2 SASEGT. The CDR3 loop spans 14 amino acids. With V trimmed by 1 base and J by 5 bases, 1 base remained unmatched. The CDR3: CASSEGLATGELFF. CDR3 sequence (DNA): TGTGCCAGCAGTGAAGGACTAGCAACCGGGGAGCTGTTTTTT.

V is TRBV7-2 and J is TRBJ2-3, with D uncertain. CDR1 SGHTA and CDR2 FQGNSA come from the germline V gene. This CDR3 has 13 residues. V was pared by 5 bases and J by 2 bases, with 8 bases between. The CDR3 region has the DNA TGTGCCAGCAGCCTGGCTGACACAGATACGCAGTATTTT. The encoded protein is CASSLADTDTQYF.

The chain combines TRBV7-2 with TRBJ2-7; 7 bases fit TRBD2. Unmatched junction bases numbered 12, after V lost 0 bases and J lost 4 bases. Germline V lookup: CDR1 SGHTA, CDR2 FQGNSA. CDR3 length: 17 amino acids. The CDR3 sequence is CASSLAASGKNLYEQYF. The CDR3 DNA reads as TGTGCCAGCAGCTTAGCGGCTAGCGGCAAAAACCTTTACGAGCAGTACTTC.

The sample holds a few counts of this clone. The gene calls are TRBV12-3 or TRBV12-4 and TRBJ2-7, with no clear D. This CDR3 is 12 amino acids long. Trimming took off 3 bases at V and 3 bases at J, with 6 bases between the two ends. CDR3 DNA sequence: TGTGCCAGCAGTTTCAGAGGCTACGAGCAGTACTTC. Translated, it gives CASSFRGYEQYF.

In regard to this clone: This sequence may be a read error, since a much larger clone differs from it by one base. The CDR3 region has the DNA TGTGCCAGCAGTGAAATAAATGAGCAGTTCTTC. This codes for CASSEINEQFF. This chain links TRBV25-1 with TRBJ2-1, with no clear D. This CDR3 is built from 11 residues. Trimming removed 2 bases from V and 7 bases from J, with 3 bases in between. Germline CDR1 MGHDK, CDR2 SYGVNS.

The sample holds one count of this clone. The genes are TRBV7-8 and TRBJ1-3; TRBD1 is a possible D gene (5 bases). The CDR3 loop spans 17 amino acids. V was cut by 0 bases and J by 4 bases, with 16 bases left in between. Per the germline V gene, CDR1 is SGHVS and CDR2 is FQNEAQ. DNA for the CDR3: TGTGCCAGCAGCTTAGCGCTTGCGGGGGTCTCCGGAAACACCATATATTTT. This encodes CASSLALAGVSGNTIYF.

The chain carries TRBV6-5 and TRBJ2-7; D remains ambiguous. The CDR3 is 15 residues long. V lost 2 bases and J 3 bases, leaving 14 bases between the germline ends. Germline assignment: CDR1 MNHEY and CDR2 SVGAGI. This CDR3 is CASSYPGSFDYEQYF. DNA of the CDR3: TGTGCCAGCAGTTACCCCGGGTCCTTCGACTACGAGCAGTACTTC.

The chain joins TRBV30 to TRBJ1-6; TRBD1 matches at 9 bases. CDR1 is GTSNPN, CDR2 SVGIG, per germline (reference sequence). The ends lost 0 bases at V and 7 bases at J; junction bases unmatched: 4. CDR3 length: 15 residues. Here the CDR3 DNA reads TGTGCCTGGAGTGTGCCGGGACAGGGCAATTCACCCCTCCACTTT. Protein sequence: CAWSVPGQGNSPLHF. The variable domain in full, with the rest retrieved from reference TRBV30 and TRBJ1-6, is SQTIHQWPATLVQPVGSPLSLECTVEGTSNPNLYWYRQAAGRGLQLLFYSVGIGQISSEVPQNLSASRPQDRQFILSSKKLLLSDSGFYLCAWSVPGQGNSPLHFGNGTRLTVT.

Only one count was recorded for this clone. The rearrangement links TRBV28 to TRBJ1-1, with 7 bases lining up with TRBD1. Per germline, CDR1 MDHEN and CDR2 SYDVKM. The trim removed 6 bases at V and 5 bases at J, leaving 9 bases unmatched. This CDR3 is built from 14 residues. The CDR3 DNA reads TGTGCCAGCAGGGAAGACAGGGTTCATACTGAAGCTTTCTTT. Protein product: CASREDRVHTEAFF.